This record looks at one T cell receptor beta chain sequence and its context. Its antigen is still unknown. This entry comes from a study of human versus mouse CDR3 diversity and MHC coevolution. Background on the study: Each sample yielded roughly 5.5 x 10^6 to 1.8 x 10^7 valid reads. The study's findings and limits: The lowest clonal inequality scores came from most of the three human donors. Human T cells underwent selection on about six different MHC II alleles.

Using immunoSEQ multiplex PCR, the repertoire was profiled, and TCRdb retains in-frame clones only, with some absent. This table holds about 60,000 clones, around 94% found once. The germline V gene has CDR1 SGHRS and CDR2 YFSETQ. The germline V and J ends were trimmed by 5 bases and 5 bases, with 25 bases remaining between them. This CDR3 has 18 amino acids. The rearrangement joins TRBV5-1 to TRBJ2-2, with unresolved D. The sample taken for sequencing was naive CD4+ T cells from blood. The sample's subset: CD45RO-negative CD62L-positive naive CD4 T cells. The TCR originated in a person in their 60s in good health. CDR3 coding DNA: TGCGCCAGCAGTCATGTTCCCATAGCCCAAGATGGGACCGGGGAGCTGTTTTTT. This encodes CASSHVPIAQDGTGELFF.